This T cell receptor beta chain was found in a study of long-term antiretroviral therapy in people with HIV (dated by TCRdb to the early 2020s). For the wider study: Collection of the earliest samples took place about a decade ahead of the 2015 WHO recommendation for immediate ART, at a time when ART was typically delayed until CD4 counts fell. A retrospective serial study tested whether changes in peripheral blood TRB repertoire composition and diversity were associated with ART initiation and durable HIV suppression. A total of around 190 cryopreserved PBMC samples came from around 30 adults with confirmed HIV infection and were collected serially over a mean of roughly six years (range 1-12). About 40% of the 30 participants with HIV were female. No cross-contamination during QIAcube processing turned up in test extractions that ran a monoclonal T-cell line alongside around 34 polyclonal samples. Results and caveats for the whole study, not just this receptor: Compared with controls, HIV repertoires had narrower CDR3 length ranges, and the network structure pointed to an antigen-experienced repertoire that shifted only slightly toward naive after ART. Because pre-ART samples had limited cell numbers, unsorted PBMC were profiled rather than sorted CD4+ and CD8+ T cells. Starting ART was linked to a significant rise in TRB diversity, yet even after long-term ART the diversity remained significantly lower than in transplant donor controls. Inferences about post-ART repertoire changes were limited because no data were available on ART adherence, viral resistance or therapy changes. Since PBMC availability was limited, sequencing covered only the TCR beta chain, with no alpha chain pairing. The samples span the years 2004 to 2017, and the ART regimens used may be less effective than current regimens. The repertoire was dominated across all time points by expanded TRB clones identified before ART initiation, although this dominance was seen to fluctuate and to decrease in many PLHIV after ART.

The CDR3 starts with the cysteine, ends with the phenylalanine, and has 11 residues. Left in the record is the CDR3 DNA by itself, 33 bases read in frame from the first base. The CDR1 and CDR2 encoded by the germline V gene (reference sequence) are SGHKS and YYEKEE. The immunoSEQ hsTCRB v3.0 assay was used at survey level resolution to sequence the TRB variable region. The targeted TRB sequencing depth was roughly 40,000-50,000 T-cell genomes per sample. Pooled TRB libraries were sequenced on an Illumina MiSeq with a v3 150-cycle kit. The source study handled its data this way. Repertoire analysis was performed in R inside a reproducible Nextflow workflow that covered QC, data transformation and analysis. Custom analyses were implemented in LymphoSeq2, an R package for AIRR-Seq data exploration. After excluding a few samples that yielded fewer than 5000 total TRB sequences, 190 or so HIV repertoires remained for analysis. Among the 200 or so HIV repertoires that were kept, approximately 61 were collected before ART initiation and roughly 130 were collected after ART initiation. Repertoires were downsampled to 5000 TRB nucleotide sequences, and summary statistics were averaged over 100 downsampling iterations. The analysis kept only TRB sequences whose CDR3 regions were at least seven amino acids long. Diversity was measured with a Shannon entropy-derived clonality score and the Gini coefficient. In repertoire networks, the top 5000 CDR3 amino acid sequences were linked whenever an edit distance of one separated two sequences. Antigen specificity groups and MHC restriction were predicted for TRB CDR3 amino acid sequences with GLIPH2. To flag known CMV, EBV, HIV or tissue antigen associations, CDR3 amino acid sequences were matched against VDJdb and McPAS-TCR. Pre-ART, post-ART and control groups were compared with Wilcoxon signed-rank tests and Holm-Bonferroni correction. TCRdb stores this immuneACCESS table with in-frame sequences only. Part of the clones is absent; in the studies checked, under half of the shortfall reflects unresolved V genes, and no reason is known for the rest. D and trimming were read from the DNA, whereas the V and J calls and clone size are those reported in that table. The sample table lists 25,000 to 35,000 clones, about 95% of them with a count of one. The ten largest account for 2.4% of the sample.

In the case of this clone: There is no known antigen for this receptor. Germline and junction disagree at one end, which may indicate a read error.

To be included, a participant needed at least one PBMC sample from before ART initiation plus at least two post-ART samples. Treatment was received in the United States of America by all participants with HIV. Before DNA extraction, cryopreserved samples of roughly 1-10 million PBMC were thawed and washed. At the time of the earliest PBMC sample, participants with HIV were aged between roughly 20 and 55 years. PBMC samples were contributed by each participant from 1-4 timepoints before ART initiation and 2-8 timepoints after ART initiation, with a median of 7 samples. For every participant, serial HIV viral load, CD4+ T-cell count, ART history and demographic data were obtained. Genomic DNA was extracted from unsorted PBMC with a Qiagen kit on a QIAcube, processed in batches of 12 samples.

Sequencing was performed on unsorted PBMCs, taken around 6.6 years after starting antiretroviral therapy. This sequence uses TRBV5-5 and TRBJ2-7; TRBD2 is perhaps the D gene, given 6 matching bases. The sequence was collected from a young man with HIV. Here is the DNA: TGTGCCAGCAGCTCCTTAGCGGTTCGGGACTTC. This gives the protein CASSSLAVRDF.